This is a list of T cell receptor beta chains from one sample in a study of cytomegalovirus exposure and HLA in healthy donors. Clones were sequenced by immunoSEQ multiplex PCR, and TCRdb holds only the in-frame ones, with some missing. The data show 150,000 to 200,000 clones, with roughly 85% seen just once and 16% held by the top ten. Sequenced: PBMCs. The receptor set was obtained from a man in his late teens or twenties in good health and CMV-seropositive. Both conserved end residues are part of each CDR3. A D gene is named only where the DNA matches it firmly. Rows may omit the clone size; those that give it use once, few, many or a size class.

v_gene,j_gene,d_gene,abundance,CDR3aa,CDR3nt
TRBV25-1,TRBJ1-4,.,.,CASSEWDTGPTNEKLFF,TGTGCCAGCAGTGAATGGGACACGGGACCAACTAATGAAAAACTGTTTTTT
TRBV2,TRBJ1-2,.,.,CASSAAGAANYGYTF,TGTGCCAGCAGTGCAGCGGGGGCAGCTAACTATGGCTACACCTTC
TRBV19,TRBJ1-2,.,.,CASSTSALAPYGYTF,TGTGCCAGTAGTACTTCTGCATTAGCGCCCTATGGCTACACCTTC
TRBV5-5,TRBJ1-6,.,.,CASSSRQLYYNSPLHF,TGTGCCAGCAGCTCCCGACAGCTCTACTATAATTCACCCCTCCACTTT
TRBV13,TRBJ1-1,.,.,CASSGDRITEAFF,TGTGCCAGCAGCGGAGACAGGATCACTGAAGCTTTCTTT
TRBV30,TRBJ2-4,.,.,CAWSAGGTDIQYF,TGTGCCTGGAGCGCTGGCGGTACGGACATTCAGTACTTC
TRBV5-1,TRBJ2-7,TRBD1,.,CASSLAAGGGYEQYF,TGCGCCAGCAGCTTGGCTGCAGGGGGCGGCTACGAGCAGTACTTC
TRBV11-2,TRBJ2-3,.,.,CASSLGRGDTQYF,TGTGCCAGCAGCTTAGGAAGGGGAGATACGCAGTATTTT
TRBV7-9,TRBJ1-2,.,.,CASSSPGYGYTF,TGTGCCAGCAGCTCCCCAGGCTATGGCTACACCTTC
TRBV10-2,TRBJ2-3,TRBD2,once,CASTERAGGTDTQYF,TGCGCCAGCACCGAACGGGCGGGGGGCACAGATACGCAGTATTTT
TRBV30,TRBJ2-5,.,.,CAWSGPSRGTQYF,TGTGCCTGGAGTGGGCCCTCCCGAGGGACCCAGTACTTC
TRBV27,TRBJ2-5,TRBD1,.,CASSFWTGGPQETQYF,TGTGCCAGCAGTTTCTGGACAGGGGGTCCTCAAGAGACCCAGTACTTC
TRBV4-1,TRBJ1-1,TRBD1,once,CASSQEDRSGTEAFF,TGCGCCAGCAGCCAAGAGGACAGGTCAGGAACTGAAGCTTTCTTT
TRBV28,TRBJ1-5,.,few,CATRRGANQPQHF,TGTGCCACCCGTCGGGGGGCTAATCAGCCCCAGCATTTT
TRBV13,TRBJ2-5,.,.,CASSFTTEGETQYF,TGTGCCAGCAGCTTCACGACAGAAGGAGAGACCCAGTACTTC
TRBV6-5,TRBJ2-1,.,few,CASTHMNEQFF,TGTGCCAGCACCCACATGAATGAGCAGTTCTTC
TRBV11-2,TRBJ2-1,TRBD2,.,CASSPRLGGDNEQFF,TGTGCCAGCAGCCCTCGGTTGGGGGGGGACAATGAGCAGTTCTTC
TRBV19,TRBJ2-2,.,.,CASSRTTGTGELFF,TGTGCCAGTAGTAGGACTACCGGAACCGGGGAGCTGTTTTTT
TRBV5-1,TRBJ2-1,TRBD2,.,CASSGGGLAGGNEQFF,TGCGCCAGCAGCGGGGGGGGACTAGCGGGAGGGAATGAGCAGTTCTTC
TRBV5-6,TRBJ2-5,.,.,CASSAGHQETQYF,TGTGCCAGCAGCGCCGGTCACCAAGAGACCCAGTACTTC
TRBV5-4,TRBJ1-2,TRBD1,.,CASSEAGGTGYTF,TGTGCCAGCAGCGAAGCAGGGGGCACGGGCTACACCTTC
TRBV28,TRBJ1-2,TRBD1,.,CASSPRTGGPLDTF,TGTGCCAGCAGTCCGCGGACAGGGGGCCCTTTGGACACCTTC
TRBV2,TRBJ2-7,TRBD1,once,CASSGQGERTYEQYF,TGTGCCAGCAGTGGACAGGGGGAGAGGACCTACGAGCAGTACTTC
TRBV11-2,TRBJ2-7,TRBD2,.,CASSLNPAGTSGHEQYF,TGTGCCAGCAGCTTAAACCCCGCGGGGACTAGCGGTCACGAGCAGTACTTC
TRBV27,TRBJ2-1,TRBD2,.,CASSLLAGEYNEQFF,TGTGCCAGCAGTCTTCTAGCGGGGGAGTACAATGAGCAGTTCTTC
TRBV28,TRBJ2-7,TRBD2,.,CASTSRLAGDLEQYF,TGTGCCAGCACCTCGAGGCTAGCGGGAGATCTCGAGCAGTACTTC
TRBV27,TRBJ1-2,.,few,CASSSPPYGYTF,TGTGCCAGCAGCTCCCCTCCTTATGGCTACACCTTC
TRBV2,TRBJ2-3,.,.,CASSGTEGAVLTDTQYF,TGTGCCAGCAGTGGGACGGAAGGGGCCGTGTTGACAGATACGCAGTATTTT
TRBV4-1,TRBJ2-7,TRBD1,few,CASSHPGQGASEQYF,TGCGCCAGCAGCCATCCGGGACAGGGGGCCTCAGAGCAGTACTTC
TRBV27,TRBJ2-4,.,.,CASSPKNRGGDIQYF,TGTGCCAGCAGTCCAAAAAACAGGGGGGGGGACATTCAGTACTTC
TRBV27,TRBJ2-3,TRBD1,.,CASSLSPGQGGPRPSTDTQYF,TGTGCCAGCAGTTTATCTCCGGGACAGGGGGGGCCGCGCCCAAGCACAGATACGCAGTATTTT
TRBV2,TRBJ2-6,.,.,CASNPAGVRANVLTF,TGTGCCAGCAACCCTGCAGGGGTAAGGGCCAACGTCCTGACTTTC
TRBV11-2,TRBJ2-5,TRBD2,.,CASSLGSSGQETQYF,TGTGCCAGCAGCTTGGGGTCTAGCGGACAAGAGACCCAGTACTTC
TRBV10-3,TRBJ2-3,.,.,CATWSTSTDTQYF,TGTGCCACGTGGTCTACTAGCACAGATACGCAGTATTTT
TRBV9,TRBJ2-2,TRBD1,.,CASSRTGTGDTGELFF,TGTGCCAGCAGTAGAACCGGGACAGGGGACACCGGGGAGCTGTTTTTT
TRBV6-4,TRBJ2-3,TRBD2,few,CASSDSTSGGADTQYF,TGTGCCAGCAGTGACTCGACTAGCGGGGGGGCAGATACGCAGTATTTT
TRBV5-1,TRBJ2-1,.,.,CASSYDPGLIANEQFF,TGCGCCAGCAGCTACGATCCGGGTCTAATTGCCAATGAGCAGTTCTTC
TRBV7-9,TRBJ2-3,TRBD2,.,CASSLGLAGGPDTQYF,TGTGCCAGCAGCTTGGGTCTAGCGGGAGGGCCGGATACGCAGTATTTT
TRBV28,TRBJ2-5,TRBD1,.,CASSLDRVQETQYF,TGTGCCAGCAGTTTGGACAGGGTTCAAGAGACCCAGTACTTC
TRBV27,TRBJ2-6,TRBD2,.,CASSTPRGVLTGANVLTF,TGTGCCAGCTCCACCCCACGGGGGGTCCTTACTGGGGCCAACGTCCTGACTTTC
TRBV27,TRBJ2-7,.,.,CASSLSTGVRYEQYF,TGTGCCAGCAGTTTATCGACGGGAGTCCGCTACGAGCAGTACTTC
TRBV5-6,TRBJ1-2,TRBD1,.,CASSGRTGGGYGYTF,TGTGCCAGCAGCGGACGGACAGGGGGCGGCTATGGCTACACCTTC
TRBV7-9,TRBJ2-2,TRBD2,.,CASSPGLAGVTGELFF,TGTGCCAGCAGCCCCGGACTAGCGGGAGTCACCGGGGAGCTGTTTTTT
TRBV7-9,TRBJ2-2,TRBD2,.,CASRSRGGPQSGELFF,TGTGCCAGCAGGTCGCGGGGGGGGCCCCAGTCCGGGGAGCTGTTTTTT
TRBV2,TRBJ2-7,TRBD2,.,CASAYSGRGEQYF,TGTGCCAGCGCCTATAGCGGGAGAGGCGAGCAGTACTTC